The 25 T cell receptor beta chains below all came from one sample that was sequenced in a study of blood T cell repertoires in COVID-19. Assay: immunoSEQ multiplex PCR; the TCRdb copy retains only in-frame clones and omits some. The sample lists 300,000 to 400,000 clones, under 95% occurring once. Source material: peripheral blood. These receptors were taken from a woman aged 18 to 35 who had recovered from COVID-19.

The chain recombines TRBV4-1 with TRBJ2-7; 8 bases line up with TRBD1. Looked up from germline, CDR1 is MGHRA and CDR2 is YSYEKL. The CDR3 length is 14 residues. Unmatched junction bases numbered 5, after V lost 0 bases and J lost 7 bases. The DNA for the CDR3 is TGCGCCAGCAGCCAAGAACAGGGGGTTGGGGAGCAGTACGTC. The encoded protein is CASSQEQGVGEQYV.

The V gene is TRBV27, the J gene TRBJ2-5; D is possibly TRBD1 (7 bases). CDR3 length equals 15 residues. Germline-derived CDR1 and CDR2 are MNHEY and SMNVEV (reference sequence). Trimming stripped 6 bases from V and 5 bases from J, with 19 bases between. CDR3 in DNA: TGTGCCAGCAGCCGAGGCAGGGGGGCATGGGAGACCCAGTACTTC. Translating it yields CASSRGRGAWETQYF.

The chain employs TRBV19 and TRBJ1-1; 8 bases are shared with TRBD1. The V gene end was trimmed by 5 bases and the J gene end by 0 bases; junction bases not matched to a gene: 5. This CDR3 is 15 amino acids long. Germline V gives CDR1 LNHDA, CDR2 SQIVND (reference sequence). The CDR3 region is CASSHQGQVNTEAFF. CDR3 DNA: TGTGCCAGTAGTCATCAGGGACAGGTGAACACTGAAGCTTTCTTT.

The chain joins TRBV27 to TRBJ1-2, with 8 bases fitting TRBD1. The CDR3 covers 14 residues. Germline CDR1 and CDR2: MNHEY and SMNVEV (reference sequence). J was trimmed by 6 bases and V by 6 bases; bases with no gene match: 9. The CDR3 protein is CASRDGQGGDGYTF. CDR3 DNA: TGTGCCAGCAGGGACGGACAGGGTGGGGATGGCTACACCTTC.

V and J are TRBV5-4 and TRBJ2-6; D perhaps matches TRBD1 (5 bases). Deletions cut 4 bases from V and 0 bases from J, with 8 bases between. The CDR3 length is 15 residues. Germline-derived CDR1 and CDR2 are SGHNT and YYREEE (reference sequence). CDR3: CASSPRDSGANVLTF. Here the CDR3 DNA reads TGTGCCAGCAGCCCCAGGGACTCTGGGGCCAACGTCCTGACTTTC.

The CDR3, as DNA: TGTGCCAGCAGCGTTGGGGGACTAGCAACAGATACGCAGTATTTT. This translates into CASSVGGLATDTQYF. The rearrangement joins TRBV9 to TRBJ2-3; 9 positions agree with TRBD2. Germline CDR1 SGDLS, CDR2 YYNGEE. The CDR3 has 15 amino acids. The J segment lost 3 bases and the V segment lost 2 bases, leaving 4 bases of the junction unmatched.

The V gene is TRBV5-4, the J gene TRBJ2-3; 8 nucleotides match TRBD2. Trimming at V came to 2 bases and at J to 1 base, leaving 9 bases not matched to a gene. In germline, CDR1 is SGHNT, CDR2 YYREEE (reference sequence). The CDR3 covers 17 residues. In DNA, the CDR3 is TGTGCCAGCAGCTTTCCGGGAGGGGAGGATGGCACAGATACGCAGTATTTT. This sequence encodes CASSFPGGEDGTDTQYF.

V is TRBV7-6 and J is TRBJ2-3, with D uncertain. From germline, CDR1 is SGHVS and CDR2 FNYEAQ. Trimming removed 0 bases from V and 0 bases from J, with 7 bases in between. The CDR3 covers 15 residues. In nucleotides, the CDR3 is TGTGCCAGCAGCTTAGCGGGCTATAGCACAGATACGCAGTATTTT. Its translation: CASSLAGYSTDTQYF.

This clone was detected only a few times. V and J are TRBV11-3 and TRBJ2-1; 10 bases are shared with TRBD2. J gave up 6 bases and V 5 bases, and 10 bases lay outside the gene matches. Germline CDR1 is SGHNT and CDR2 is YENEEA. The CDR3 covers 16 residues. As DNA, the CDR3 is TGTGCCAGCAGCCCTGAGACTAGCGGGTATACCAATGAGCAGTTCTTC. This codes for CASSPETSGYTNEQFF.

This chain uses TRBV3-1 (or the pseudogene TRBV3-2) with TRBJ2-5; 11 bases map to TRBD2. The CDR3 covers 18 residues. The V gene's germline CDR1 is LGHDT and CDR2 YNNKEL (reference sequence). The junction had 11 bases not matched to a gene; V was cut back by 5 bases and J by 0 bases. Written as DNA, the CDR3 is TGTGCCAGCAGCGGGAGGGCTAGCGGGAGGCCCTACCAAGAGACCCAGTACTTC. Its translation is CASSGRASGRPYQETQYF.

The chain carries TRBV10-3 and TRBJ2-3; D is ambiguous. The CDR3 contains 13 residues. V shed 6 bases and J shed 1 base, with 8 bases lying between them. Germline V gene sequence: CDR1 ENHRY, CDR2 SYGVKD. This CDR3 reads CAISYVGTDTQYF. DNA for the CDR3: TGTGCCATCAGCTACGTTGGCACAGATACGCAGTATTTT.

The rearrangement joins TRBV11-3 to TRBJ1-2, with a tentative D call TRBD1 (6 bases). Germline-derived CDR1 and CDR2 are SGHNT and YENEEA. CDR3 length equals 14 residues. The V end lost 5 bases, the J end lost 8 bases, and 18 bases lay between the germline ends. Here the CDR3 DNA reads TGTGCCAGCAGCCCCACCGGGGGGGCTTGGGGCTACACCTTC. Its translation is CASSPTGGAWGYTF.

The rearrangement uses TRBV29-1 and TRBJ2-1; 9 bases are a match to TRBD2. Germline lookup yields CDR1 SQVTM and CDR2 ANQGSEA. The CDR3 extends over 18 amino acids. V was pared by 3 bases and J by 0 bases, with 12 bases of the junction left unmatched. CDR3 residues: CSVDLRGLARSSYNEQFF. The CDR3, as DNA: TGCAGCGTTGATCTCCGCGGACTAGCGCGAAGCTCCTACAATGAGCAGTTCTTC.

A remark on this clone: This may come from a read error, since a much larger clone is one base off. J is TRBJ1-5 and V is TRBV6-4; TRBD1 matches 8 bases. From germline, CDR1 is MRHNA and CDR2 SNTAGT. V shed 4 bases and J 5 bases; nucleotides not matched to a gene: 1. This CDR3 region has 13 residues. The CDR3 loop is CASSVDRDQPQHF. Here the CDR3 DNA reads TGTGCCAGCAGTGTGGACAGGGATCAGCCCCAGCATTTT.

The J gene is TRBJ2-3, the V gene TRBV7-2; unclear D gene. The CDR3 is 14 amino acids. Trimming stripped 5 bases from V and 2 bases from J, with 11 bases between. Germline V gene lookup returns CDR1 SGHTA and CDR2 FQGNSA. CDR3 DNA: TGTGCCAGCAGCCCGATGCTGGCCACAGATACGCAGTATTTT. As protein: CASSPMLATDTQYF.

In its sample, this clone was seen once. The chain is built from TRBV10-2 and TRBJ2-1; 8 bases map to TRBD2. V dropped 5 bases and J dropped 2; count of bases not matched to a gene: 8. CDR1 WSHSY and CDR2 SAAADI come from the germline V gene. The CDR3 totals 16 residues. This CDR3 reads CASSLISGSTYNEQFF. DNA for the CDR3: TGCGCCAGCAGTCTAATAAGCGGGAGCACCTACAATGAGCAGTTCTTC.

The chain joins TRBV18 to TRBJ2-3; TRBD2 agrees at 10 bases. Per the germline V gene, CDR1 is KGHSH and CDR2 is LQKENI. This CDR3 has 16 residues. Trimming at V came to 6 bases and at J to 2 bases, leaving 8 bases not matched to a gene. The CDR3 DNA reads TGTGCCAGCTCTCCCCAACTAGCGGGGTACACAGATACGCAGTATTTT. Translating gives CASSPQLAGYTDTQYF.

This chain joins TRBV7-2 and TRBJ2-3; 8 nucleotides align to TRBD2. V shed 5 bases and J 4 bases; nucleotides not matched to a gene: 11. Germline V gene data show CDR1 as SGHTA and CDR2 as FQGNSA. The CDR3 extends over 16 amino acids. The CDR3 sequence: CASSPRGTGGPDTQYF. DNA for the CDR3: TGTGCCAGCAGCCCAAGGGGGACGGGAGGGCCAGATACGCAGTATTTT.

J is TRBJ2-5 and V is TRBV7-8; 7 bases agree with TRBD1. This CDR3 is built from 14 residues. Trimming took 1 base from V and 5 from J; bases not matched to a gene: 4. Germline V gives CDR1 SGHVS, CDR2 FQNEAQ. The CDR3 nucleotides are TGTGCCAGCAGCTTAGAAGGCAGGGGGGAGACCCAGTACTTC. Amino acid sequence: CASSLEGRGETQYF.

The rearrangement uses TRBV5-8 and TRBJ2-1; 12 nucleotides match TRBD2. Germline V lookup: CDR1 SGHTS, CDR2 YDEGEE. Losses at the gene ends were 2 bases for V and 4 bases for J; bases not matched to a gene: 7. CDR3 length: 17 residues. Written as DNA, the CDR3 is TGTGCCAGCAGCTTTCCCGCCCTAGCGGGAGGGTACAATGAGCAGTTCTTC. It encodes CASSFPALAGGYNEQFF.

The gene calls are TRBV4-3 and TRBJ2-6, with D tentatively TRBD2 (5 bases). The CDR3 sequence is 14 residues long. Germline V CDR1 and CDR2: LGHNA, YSLEER. V was shortened by 4 bases and J by 2 bases, with 6 bases between the two germline ends. The CDR3 is CASSPEAGANVLTF. DNA of the CDR3: TGCGCCAGCAGCCCGGAGGCTGGGGCCAACGTCCTGACTTTC.

This rearrangement joins TRBV9 to TRBJ2-1, with 7 bases identical to TRBD2. The V segment lost 3 bases and the J segment 9 bases; nucleotides outside the gene matches: 6. Germline CDR1 is SGDLS and CDR2 is YYNGEE. The CDR3 runs to 13 residues. This CDR3 is CASSDRLASEQFF. CDR3 coding DNA: TGTGCCAGCAGCGACCGACTAGCAAGTGAGCAGTTCTTC.

This clone came up once. This sequence joins TRBV7-7 and TRBJ2-1, with 9 bases matching TRBD1. Germline V gene data show CDR1 as SSHAT and CDR2 as FNYEAQ (reference sequence). This CDR3 region has 15 residues. With V trimmed by 5 bases and J by 2 bases, 4 bases remained unmatched. CDR3 region: CASSRGQGPYNEQFF. The CDR3, as DNA: TGTGCCAGCAGCAGGGGACAGGGTCCCTACAATGAGCAGTTCTTC.

V gene TRBV6-2 or TRBV6-3 combines with J gene TRBJ2-7, with TRBD1 matching 9 bases. Germline CDR1 and CDR2: MNHEY and SVGEGT. Unmatched junction bases numbered 12, after V lost 5 bases and J lost 4 bases. The CDR3 loop spans 16 amino acids. The chain's CDR3 is CASSLREGTGLYEQYV. In DNA, the CDR3 is TGTGCCAGCAGTCTGCGGGAAGGGACAGGGTTGTACGAGCAGTACGTC.

The rearrangement links TRBV19 to TRBJ2-3, with TRBD2 matching 7 bases. The CDR3 contains 15 residues. Looked up from germline, CDR1 is LNHDA and CDR2 is SQIVND (reference sequence). V shed 0 bases, J shed 1 base, and the junction held 1 base outside the gene matches. The chain's CDR3 is CASSIDLAGTDTQYF. The DNA of the CDR3 is TGTGCCAGTAGTATAGACCTAGCGGGCACAGATACGCAGTATTTT.